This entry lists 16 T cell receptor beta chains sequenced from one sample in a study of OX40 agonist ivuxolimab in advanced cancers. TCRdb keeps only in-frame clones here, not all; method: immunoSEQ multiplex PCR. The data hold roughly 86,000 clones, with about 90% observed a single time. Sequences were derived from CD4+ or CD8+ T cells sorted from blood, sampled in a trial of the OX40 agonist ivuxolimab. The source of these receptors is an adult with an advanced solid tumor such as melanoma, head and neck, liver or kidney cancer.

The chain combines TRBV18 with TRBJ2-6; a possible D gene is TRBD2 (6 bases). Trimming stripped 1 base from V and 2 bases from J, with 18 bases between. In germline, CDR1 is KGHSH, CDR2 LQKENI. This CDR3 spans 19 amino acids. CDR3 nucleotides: TGTGCCAGCTCACCACTCTCCCATGTGGGGACTGCTGGGGCCAACGTCCTGACTTTC. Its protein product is CASSPLSHVGTAGANVLTF.

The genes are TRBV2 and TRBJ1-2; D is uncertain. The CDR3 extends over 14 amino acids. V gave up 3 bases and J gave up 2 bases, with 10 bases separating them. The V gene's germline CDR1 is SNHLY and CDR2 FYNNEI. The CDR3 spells CASSEGRSNYGYTF. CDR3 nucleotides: TGTGCCAGCAGTGAGGGTCGGTCGAACTATGGCTACACCTTC.

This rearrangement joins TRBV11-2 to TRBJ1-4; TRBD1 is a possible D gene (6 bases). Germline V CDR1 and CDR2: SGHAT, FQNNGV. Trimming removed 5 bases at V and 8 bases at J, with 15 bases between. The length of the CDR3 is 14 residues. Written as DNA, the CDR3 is TGTGCCAGCAGCCAAGGGGGGGGTTGGGAAAAACTGTTTTTT. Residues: CASSQGGGWEKLFF.

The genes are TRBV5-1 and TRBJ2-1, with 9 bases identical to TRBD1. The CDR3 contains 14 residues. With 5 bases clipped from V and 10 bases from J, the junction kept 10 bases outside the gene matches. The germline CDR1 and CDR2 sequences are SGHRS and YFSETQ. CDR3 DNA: TGCGCCAGCAGGGATGGGACAGGGACAATAGAGCAGTTCTTC. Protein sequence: CASRDGTGTIEQFF.

The CDR3 reads CASSFLSLGGNTEAFF. DNA of the CDR3: TGTGCCAGCAGTTTTCTAAGTTTGGGGGGGAACACTGAAGCTTTCTTT. This sequence joins TRBV28 and TRBJ1-1; maybe TRBD1 (5 bases). The CDR3 loop spans 16 amino acids. Deletions cut 3 bases from V and 1 base from J, with 15 bases between. Germline-derived CDR1 and CDR2 are MDHEN and SYDVKM.

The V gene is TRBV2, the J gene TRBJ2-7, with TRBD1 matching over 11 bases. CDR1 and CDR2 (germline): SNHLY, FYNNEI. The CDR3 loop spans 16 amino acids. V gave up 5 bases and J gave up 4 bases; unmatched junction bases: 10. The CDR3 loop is CASSLTSGTGGYEQYF. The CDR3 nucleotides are TGTGCCAGCAGTCTGACCTCCGGGACAGGGGGATACGAGCAGTACTTC.

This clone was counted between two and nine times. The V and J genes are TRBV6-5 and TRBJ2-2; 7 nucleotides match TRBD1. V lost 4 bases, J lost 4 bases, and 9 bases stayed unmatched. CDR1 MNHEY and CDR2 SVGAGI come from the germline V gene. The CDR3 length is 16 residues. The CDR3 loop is CASSSLTTGSTGELFF. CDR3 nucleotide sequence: TGTGCCAGCAGTTCCCTAACGACAGGGTCCACCGGGGAGCTGTTTTTT.

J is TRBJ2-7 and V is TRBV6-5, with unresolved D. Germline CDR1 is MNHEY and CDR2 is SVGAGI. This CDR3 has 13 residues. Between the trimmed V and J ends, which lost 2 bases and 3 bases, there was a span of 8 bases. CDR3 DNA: TGTGCCAGCAGTTACCCACCTGTCTACGAGCAGTACTTC. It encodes CASSYPPVYEQYF.

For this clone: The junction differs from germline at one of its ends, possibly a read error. CDR3 DNA sequence: TGTGCTAGCAGCCGAGACACTCTGGGGGAGACCCAGTACTTC. Protein product: CASSRDTLGETQYF. The rearrangement uses TRBV7-7 and TRBJ2-5; the D is unclear. The germline CDR1 and CDR2 sequences are SSHAT and FNYEAQ (reference sequence). The CDR3 totals 14 residues.

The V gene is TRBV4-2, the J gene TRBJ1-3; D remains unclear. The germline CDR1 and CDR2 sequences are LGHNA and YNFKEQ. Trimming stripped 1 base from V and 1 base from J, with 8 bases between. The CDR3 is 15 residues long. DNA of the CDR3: TGTGCCAGCAGCCAAGTCCAGTCATCTGGAAACACCATATATTTT. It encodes CASSQVQSSGNTIYF.

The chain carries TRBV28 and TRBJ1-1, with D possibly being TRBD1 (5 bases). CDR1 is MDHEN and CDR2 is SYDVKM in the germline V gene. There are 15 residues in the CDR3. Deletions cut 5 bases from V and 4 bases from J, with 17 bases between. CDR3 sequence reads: CASSPATRGVTEAFF. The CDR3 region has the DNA TGTGCCAGCAGTCCGGCCACACGAGGGGTCACTGAAGCTTTCTTT.

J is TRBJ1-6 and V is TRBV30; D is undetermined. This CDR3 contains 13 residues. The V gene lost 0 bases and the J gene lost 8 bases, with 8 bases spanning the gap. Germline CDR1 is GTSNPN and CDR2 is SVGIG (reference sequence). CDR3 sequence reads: CAWSVTIDSPLHF. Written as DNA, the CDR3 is TGTGCCTGGAGTGTTACCATTGATTCACCCCTCCACTTT.

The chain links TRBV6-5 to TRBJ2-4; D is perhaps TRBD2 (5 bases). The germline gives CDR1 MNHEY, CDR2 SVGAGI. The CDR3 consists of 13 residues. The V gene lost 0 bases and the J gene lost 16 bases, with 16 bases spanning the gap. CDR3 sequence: CASSYSPASRQYF. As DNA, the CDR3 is TGTGCCAGCAGTTACTCCCCCGCTAGCCGGCAATACTTC.

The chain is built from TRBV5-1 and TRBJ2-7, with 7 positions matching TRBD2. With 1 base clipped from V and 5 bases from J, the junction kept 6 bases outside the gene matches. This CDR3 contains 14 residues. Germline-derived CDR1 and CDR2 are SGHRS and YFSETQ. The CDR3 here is CASSLQWEGNEQYF. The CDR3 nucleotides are TGCGCCAGCAGCTTGCAATGGGAGGGTAACGAGCAGTACTTC.

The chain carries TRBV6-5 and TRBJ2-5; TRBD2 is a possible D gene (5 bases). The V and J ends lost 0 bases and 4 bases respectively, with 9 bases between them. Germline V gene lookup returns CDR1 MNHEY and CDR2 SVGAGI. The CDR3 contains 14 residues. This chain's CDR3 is CASSYSVRGETQYF. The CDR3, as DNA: TGTGCCAGCAGTTACTCAGTCCGGGGAGAGACCCAGTACTTC.

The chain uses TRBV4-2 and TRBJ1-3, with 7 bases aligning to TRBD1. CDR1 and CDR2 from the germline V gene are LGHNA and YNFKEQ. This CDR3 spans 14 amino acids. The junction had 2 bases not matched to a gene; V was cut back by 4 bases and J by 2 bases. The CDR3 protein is CASSPGQTGNTIYF. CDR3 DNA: TGTGCCAGCAGCCCGGGACAGACTGGAAACACCATATATTTT.